These 20 T cell receptor beta chains share one sample of origin, sequenced in a study of T cell clonality in common variable immunodeficiency. TCRdb keeps only in-frame clones here, not all; method: immunoSEQ multiplex PCR. Sampling found over 45,000 clones, none seen once. Sequenced: peripheral blood mononuclear cells. These receptors all come from a person between 18 and 75 years old in good health.

This clone occurred a few times. This CDR3 is CASSRRGNTGELFF. CDR3 DNA, as far as it was read: TGTGCCAGCAGCCGAAGGGGGAACACCGGGGAG. This chain connects TRBV11-2 to TRBJ2-2, with D maybe TRBD1 (5 bases). The read terminates 3 residues before the CDR3 end, so the remaining end is supplied by the germline J gene. The CDR3 consists of 14 residues. Germline CDR1 reads SGHAT; CDR2 reads FQNNGV. Between the trimmed V and J ends, which lost 5 bases and 1 base, there was a span of 8 bases.

Only a few counts were recorded for this clone. The read stops 3 residues short of the end of the CDR3; the missing end is completed from the germline J gene. The chain combines TRBV18 with TRBJ2-5; TRBD2 matches 8 bases. Per the germline V gene, CDR1 is KGHSH and CDR2 is LQKENI. J lost 0 bases, V lost 3 bases, and 15 bases had no gene match. CDR3 length equals 19 residues. The covered CDR3 bases are TGTGCCAGCTCACCGCTACTCGCGGGTAGCGGGGAGAACCAAGAGACC. This gives the protein CASSPLLAGSGENQET. Given in full, the CDR3 is CASSPLLAGSGENQETQYF.

There are many counts of this clone. The read stops 3 residues short of the end of the CDR3; the missing end is completed from the germline J gene. The chain combines TRBV12-3 or TRBV12-4 with TRBJ1-2; 7 bases match TRBD1. The junction had 9 bases not matched to a gene; V was cut back by 5 bases and J by 3 bases. The CDR3 loop spans 15 amino acids. Incomplete CDR3 DNA: TGTGCCAGCAGTACCCAGGGGGAAGGTGACTATGGC. Translated, it gives CASSTQGEGDYG. The CDR3 as a whole reads CASSTQGEGDYGYTF.

This clone has a count of ten or more. The CDR3 here is CSARDLQGPSYNEQFF. The sequenced CDR3 bases are TGCAGTGCTAGAGACTTACAGGGGCCTTCCTACAATGAG. The V gene is TRBV20-1, the J gene TRBJ2-1, with 7 bases fitting TRBD1. Read coverage stops 3 residues before the CDR3 terminus; the germline J gene supplies the remainder. Germline CDR1 is DFQATT and CDR2 is SNEGSKA (reference sequence). After removal of 0 bases from V and 1 base from J, the junction contained 6 bases not matched to a gene. This CDR3 has 16 residues.

This clone was found many times. The read ends 3 residues early relative to the CDR3; the germline J gene fills the gap. The chain combines TRBV6-2 or TRBV6-3 with TRBJ1-2; no clear D. The germline CDR1 and CDR2 sequences are MNHEY and SVGEGT. The CDR3 spans 14 residues. The CDR3 reads CASTIAGEYGDYTF. The part of the CDR3 DNA that was read is TGTGCCAGCACAATAGCGGGAGAGTATGGCGAC.

This clone occurred many times. The missing CDR3 end, 3 residues past where the read stops, is filled in from the germline J gene. The rearrangement links TRBV18 to TRBJ2-1; a weak D match, TRBD2 (5 bases). The V and J ends lost 3 bases and 1 base respectively, with 16 bases between them. This CDR3 is 17 amino acids long. CDR1 is KGHSH, CDR2 LQKENI, per germline. The part of the CDR3 DNA that was read is TGTGCCAGCTCACCTGCAGCCGGGGAGCTATCCTACAATGAG. This gives the protein CASSPAAGELSYNE. The whole CDR3 region reads CASSPAAGELSYNEQFF.

This clone was seen repeatedly, ten times or more. The sequence runs out 3 residues before the end of the CDR3; the remainder is reconstructed from the germline J gene. The chain links TRBV5-1 to TRBJ1-5, with 7 bases aligning to TRBD1. The germline V gene has CDR1 SGHRS and CDR2 YFSETQ. This CDR3 has 14 amino acids. V shed 0 bases and J 4 bases; nucleotides not matched to a gene: 1. CDR3 DNA, as far as it was read: TGCGCCAGCAGCTTGGCAGGGGGGAATCAGCCC. This sequence encodes CASSLAGGNQP. The complete CDR3 sequence is CASSLAGGNQPQHF. The whole variable domain, filled in from reference TRBV5-1 and TRBJ1-5, reads KAGVTQTPRYLIKTRGQQVTLSCSPISGHRSVSWYQQTPGQGLQFLFEYFSETQRNKGNFPGRFSGRQFSNSRSEMNVSTLELGDSALYLCASSLAGGNQPQHFGDGTRLSIL.

This clone showed up just a few times. Read coverage stops 3 residues before the CDR3 terminus; the germline J gene supplies the remainder. J is TRBJ2-3 and V is TRBV7-2; TRBD2 aligns across 13 bases. From germline, CDR1 is SGHTA and CDR2 FQGNSA. This CDR3 is 15 amino acids long. The covered CDR3 bases are TGTGCCAGCAGCTTGACTAGCGGGAGGTATGAGACG. It yields the protein CASSLTSGRYET. The whole CDR3 reads CASSLTSGRYETQYF.

To note about this clone: The sequenced fragment ends 3 residues before the CDR3 boundary, so the rest is inferred from the germline J gene. The J gene is TRBJ2-2, the V gene TRBV18; possibly TRBD1 or TRBD2 for D (5 bases each). The CDR3 loop spans 14 amino acids. From germline, CDR1 is KGHSH and CDR2 LQKENI. CDR3 DNA (partial): TGTGCCAGCTCCCTCAGAGGGGTCTCTGAAAAG. Its translation is CASSLRGVSEK. The CDR3 in its entirety is CASSLRGVSEKLFF.

This clone was counted ten times or more. The read gets to within 3 residues of the CDR3 end, and the germline J gene fills in the rest. This chain uses TRBV4-1 with TRBJ2-6; 8 positions agree with TRBD2. J gave up 0 bases and V 0 bases, and 4 bases lay outside the gene matches. There are 18 residues in the CDR3. Germline V lookup: CDR1 MGHRA, CDR2 YSYEKL. The chain's CDR3 is CASSQERGLDSGANVLTF. CDR3 DNA, as far as it was read: TGCGCCAGCAGCCAAGAAAGGGGACTAGACTCTGGGGCCAACGTC.

This clone was recorded at least ten times. The read terminates 3 residues ahead of where the CDR3 ends, so the germline J gene completes it. This chain uses TRBV7-4 with TRBJ2-7; TRBD2 agrees at 8 bases. This CDR3 has 16 amino acids. Trimming at V came to 3 bases and at J to 0 bases, leaving 7 bases not matched to a gene. Germline CDR1 SGHVT, CDR2 SQSDAQ. CDR3 protein: CASSLASGGYSYEQYF. The DNA read from the CDR3 is TGTGCCAGCAGCTTGGCGTCGGGGGGGTACTCCTACGAG.

This clone was observed at least ten times. The read terminates 3 residues ahead of where the CDR3 ends, so the germline J gene completes it. The chain links TRBV7-9 to TRBJ1-2; D gene ambiguous. This CDR3 is 12 amino acids long. Between the trimmed V and J ends, which lost 7 bases and 6 bases, there was a span of 12 bases. In germline, CDR1 is SEHNR, CDR2 FQNEAQ (reference sequence). The sequenced part of the CDR3 DNA is TGTGCCAGCACCCGGACTATTGATGGC. This gives the protein CASTRTIDG. The whole CDR3 protein reads CASTRTIDGYTF.

In its sample, this clone was seen many times. Other DNA sequences in the same sample also yield this CDR3. CDR3 amino acids: CSAPTSGGSYEQYF. CDR3 DNA (partial): TGCAGTGCTCCGACTAGCGGGGGCTCCTACGAG. The chain recombines TRBV20-1 with TRBJ2-7, with 12 bases matching TRBD2. The CDR3 goes on 3 residues after the read ends, and that part is filled in from the germline J gene. Germline loops: CDR1 DFQATT, CDR2 SNEGSKA (reference sequence). This CDR3 is 14 amino acids long. Trimming at V came to 5 bases and at J to 0 bases, leaving 2 bases not matched to a gene.

There are many counts of this clone. The read ends 3 residues early relative to the CDR3; the germline J gene fills the gap. The chain has TRBV6-2 or TRBV6-3 and TRBJ1-2; 8 nucleotides match TRBD1. The CDR3 length is 14 residues. Germline CDR1 reads MNHEY; CDR2 reads SVGEGT. J lost 4 bases, V lost 5 bases, and 6 bases had no gene match. Partial CDR3 DNA: TGTGCCAGCAGTAACCCAGGGGGCGGCTATGGC. Protein sequence: CASSNPGGGYG. The entire CDR3 protein reads CASSNPGGGYGYTF.

Details on this clone: From the germline J gene comes the end of the CDR3, since the read stops 3 residues before it. The V and J genes are TRBV5-1 and TRBJ2-5; 7 bases match TRBD2. CDR1 is SGHRS, CDR2 YFSETQ, per germline. Germline trimming cut 7 bases from V and 4 bases from J; bases unmatched to any gene: 7. The CDR3 length is 13 residues. The DNA read from the CDR3 is TGCGCCAGCTCAACCCCGGGGGGAGAGACC. This encodes CASSTPGGET. In full, the CDR3 is CASSTPGGETQYF.

This clone was detected many times. The read is 3 residues too short to cover the CDR3 end, so that end is filled in from the germline J gene. This chain links TRBV7-2 with TRBJ2-1; no clear D. The germline V gene encodes CDR1 SGHTA and CDR2 FQGNSA. V lost 0 bases and J lost 3, with 6 bases in between. The CDR3 length is 14 residues. CDR3 sequence: CASSLAGYYNEQFF. The DNA read from the CDR3 is TGTGCCAGCAGCTTAGCAGGGTACTACAATGAG.

At least ten counts were recorded for this clone. The CDR3 end lies 3 residues beyond the end of the read and is filled in from the germline J gene. J is TRBJ2-7 and V is TRBV5-1; 8 bases are a match to TRBD1. CDR3 size: 15 residues. With V trimmed by 1 base and J by 0 bases, 3 bases remained unmatched. The germline V gene has CDR1 SGHRS and CDR2 YFSETQ. The part of the CDR3 DNA that was read is TGCGCCAGCAGCTTGTCTACAGGGGGCTCCTACGAG. This gives the protein CASSLSTGGSYE. The full-length CDR3 reads as CASSLSTGGSYEQYF.

This clone turned up a few times. The read terminates 3 residues ahead of where the CDR3 ends, so the germline J gene completes it. This same CDR3 is encoded by further DNA sequences in the sample. The J gene is TRBJ1-3, the V gene TRBV7-9, with D unclear. CDR1 is SEHNR and CDR2 is FQNEAQ in the germline V gene (reference sequence). This CDR3 is built from 11 residues. Trimming shortened V by 3 bases and J by 5 bases, and 2 bases separated the two germline ends. The CDR3 protein is CASSFRNTIYF. CDR3 DNA (partial): TGTGCCAGCAGCTTCAGAAACACC.

This clone was observed many times. From the germline J gene comes the end of the CDR3, since the read stops 3 residues before it. V is TRBV5-5 and J is TRBJ1-2; 7 bases fit TRBD1. Germline V gene lookup returns CDR1 SGHKS and CDR2 YYEKEE (reference sequence). The V segment lost 4 bases and the J segment 6 bases; nucleotides outside the gene matches: 6. CDR3 length: 13 residues. The part of the CDR3 DNA that was read is TGTGCCAGCAGCACTATAACAGGGGATGGC. Protein product: CASSTITGDG. The complete CDR3 sequence is CASSTITGDGYTF.

This clone was observed at least ten times. The read ends 3 residues early relative to the CDR3; the germline J gene fills the gap. The rearrangement links TRBV2 to TRBJ2-5, with TRBD1 identical over 8 bases. V dropped 2 bases and J dropped 5; count of bases not matched to a gene: 7. CDR3 length equals 15 residues. Germline V gives CDR1 SNHLY, CDR2 FYNNEI. The part of the CDR3 DNA that was read is TGTGCCAGCAGTGAAATTTGGACAGGGTGGGAGACC. Protein product: CASSEIWTGWET. The entire CDR3 is CASSEIWTGWETQYF.